In this sample, the clone carrying this TCR beta chain turned up many times. This record belongs to a study of T cells after yellow fever vaccination. TCRdb re-analysed the 5' RACE reads in MiXCR, keeping a single row per CDR3 protein. The sample carries a few hundred thousand distinct CDR3 sequences, roughly 3.9% recorded once. The source was PBMCs, collected 5 days after the yellow fever booster vaccination. This receptor was taken from a man between 18 and 29 years old who received the YFV17D yellow fever vaccine.

In DNA form, the CDR3 reads TGTGCCAGCAGCCAAGAGACCGGTTGGAACACCGGGGAGCTGTTTTTT. Its translation: CASSQETGWNTGELFF. The chain recombines TRBV4-2 with TRBJ2-2; D is unclear. V lost 0 bases and J lost 1, with 9 bases in between. CDR3 length equals 16 residues. Germline V CDR1 and CDR2: LGHNA, YNFKEQ.